This T cell receptor (beta chain) was observed in a study of blood T cell repertoires in COVID-19. As for the study in general: T cells, B-cell-depleted T cells, or PBMCs provided the cDNA or gDNA that served as material.

Sequencing was performed with immunoSEQ multiplex PCR; in TCRdb, only in-frame clones are kept and a portion is missing. The table shows some 120,000 clones, with around nine tenths occurring only once. The CDR3 length is 15 residues. V gave up 3 bases and J gave up 8 bases, with 19 bases separating them. Looked up from germline, CDR1 is MNHEY and CDR2 is SMNVEV (reference sequence). The clonotype was recovered from a human donor in a cohort sampled during active COVID-19. The sample taken for sequencing was peripheral blood. The chain has TRBV27 and TRBJ1-2; a weak D match, TRBD1 (6 bases). The CDR3 bases are TGTGCCAGCAGTTTTGACCGGGACACCCGTCGAGGCTACACCTTC. Its protein is CASSFDRDTRRGYTF.